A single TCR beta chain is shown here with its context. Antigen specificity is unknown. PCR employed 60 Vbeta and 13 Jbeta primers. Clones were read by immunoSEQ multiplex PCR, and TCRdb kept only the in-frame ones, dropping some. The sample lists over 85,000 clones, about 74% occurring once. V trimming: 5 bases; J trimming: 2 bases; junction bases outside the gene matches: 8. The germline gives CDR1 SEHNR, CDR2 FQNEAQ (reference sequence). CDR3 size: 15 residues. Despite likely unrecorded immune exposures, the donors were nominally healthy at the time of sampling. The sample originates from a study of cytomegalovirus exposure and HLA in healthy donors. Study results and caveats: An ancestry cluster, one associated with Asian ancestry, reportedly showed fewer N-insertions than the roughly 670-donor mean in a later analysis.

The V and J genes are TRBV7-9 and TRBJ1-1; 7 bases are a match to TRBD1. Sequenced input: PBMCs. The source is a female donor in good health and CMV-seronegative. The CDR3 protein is CASSITGDPNTEAFF. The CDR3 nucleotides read TGTGCCAGCAGCATTACAGGGGACCCTAACACTGAAGCTTTCTTT.